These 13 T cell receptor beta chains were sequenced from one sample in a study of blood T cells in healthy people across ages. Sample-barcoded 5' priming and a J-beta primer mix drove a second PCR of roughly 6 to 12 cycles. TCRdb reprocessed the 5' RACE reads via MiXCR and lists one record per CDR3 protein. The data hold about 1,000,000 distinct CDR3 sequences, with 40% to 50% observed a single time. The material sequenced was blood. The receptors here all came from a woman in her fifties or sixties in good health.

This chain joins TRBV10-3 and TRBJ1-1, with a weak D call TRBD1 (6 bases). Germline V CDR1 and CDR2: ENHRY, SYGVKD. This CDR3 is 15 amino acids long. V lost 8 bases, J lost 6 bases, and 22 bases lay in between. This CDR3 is CAIRFEGHINAEAFF. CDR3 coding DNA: TGTGCCATCCGCTTCGAGGGACACATCAACGCTGAAGCTTTCTTT.

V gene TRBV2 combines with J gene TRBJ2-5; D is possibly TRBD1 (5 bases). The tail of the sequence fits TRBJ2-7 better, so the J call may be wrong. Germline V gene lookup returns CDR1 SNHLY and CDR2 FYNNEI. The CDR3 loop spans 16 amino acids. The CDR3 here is CASSGILGARTYEQYF. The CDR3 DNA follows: TGTGCCAGCAGTGGGATCTTAGGGGCCCGGACCTACGAGCAGTACTTC.

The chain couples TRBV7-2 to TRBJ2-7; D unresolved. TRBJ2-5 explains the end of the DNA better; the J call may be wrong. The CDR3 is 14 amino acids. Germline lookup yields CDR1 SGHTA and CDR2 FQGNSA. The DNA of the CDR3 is TGTGCCAGCAGCTTAGTCCGGAGTGGAGAGACCCAGTACTTC. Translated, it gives CASSLVRSGETQYF.

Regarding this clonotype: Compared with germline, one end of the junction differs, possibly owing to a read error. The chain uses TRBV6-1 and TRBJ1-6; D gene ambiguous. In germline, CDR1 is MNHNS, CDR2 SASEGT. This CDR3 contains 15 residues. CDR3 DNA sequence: TGTGCCCGCAGTGATGTCAGCTCCTATAATTCACCCCTCCACTTT. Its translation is CARSDVSSYNSPLHF.

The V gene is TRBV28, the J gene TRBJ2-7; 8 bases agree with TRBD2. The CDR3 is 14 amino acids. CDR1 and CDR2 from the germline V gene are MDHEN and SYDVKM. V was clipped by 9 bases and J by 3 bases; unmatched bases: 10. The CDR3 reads CASTPAGAIYEQYF. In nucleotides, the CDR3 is TGTGCCAGTACACCAGCGGGAGCGATCTACGAGCAGTACTTC. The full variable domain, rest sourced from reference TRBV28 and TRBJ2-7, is DVKVTQSSRYLVKRTGEKVFLECVQDMDHENMFWYRQDPGLGLRLIYFSYDVKMKEKGDIPEGYSVSREKKERFSLILESASTNQTSMYLCASTPAGAIYEQYFGPGTRLTVT.

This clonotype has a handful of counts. CDR3 sequence reads: CASRTLAGQTYEQYF. For the CDR3, the DNA is TGTGCCAGCAGAACCCTAGCGGGCCAGACCTACGAGCAGTACTTC. The chain links TRBV6-1 to TRBJ2-7; TRBD2 matches at 8 bases. The CDR3 extends over 15 amino acids. Trimming cost V 6 bases and J 2 bases; bases outside gene matches: 9. Germline values: CDR1 MNHNS, CDR2 SASEGT.

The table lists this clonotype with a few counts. The CDR3 loop is CASSQGQFQETQYF. CDR3 DNA sequence: TGTGCCAGCAGCCAGGGACAGTTCCAAGAGACCCAGTACTTC. The chain is built from TRBV14 and TRBJ2-5; 7 bases fit TRBD1. In germline, CDR1 is SGHDN, CDR2 FVKESK. The length of the CDR3 is 14 residues. Trimming took 3 bases from V and 1 from J; bases not matched to a gene: 2.

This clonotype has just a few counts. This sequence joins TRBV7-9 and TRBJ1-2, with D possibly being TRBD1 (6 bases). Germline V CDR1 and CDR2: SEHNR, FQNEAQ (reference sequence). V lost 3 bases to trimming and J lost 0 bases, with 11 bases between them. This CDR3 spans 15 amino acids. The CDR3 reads CASSFSQGSNYGYTF. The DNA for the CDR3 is TGTGCCAGCAGCTTTTCACAGGGTTCTAACTATGGCTACACCTTC.

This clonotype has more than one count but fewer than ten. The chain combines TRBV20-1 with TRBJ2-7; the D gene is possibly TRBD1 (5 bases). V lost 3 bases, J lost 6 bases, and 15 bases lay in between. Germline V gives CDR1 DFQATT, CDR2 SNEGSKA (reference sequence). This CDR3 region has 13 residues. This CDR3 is CSASGDSQGEQYF. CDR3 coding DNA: TGCAGTGCTAGTGGAGACTCCCAGGGCGAGCAGTACTTC.

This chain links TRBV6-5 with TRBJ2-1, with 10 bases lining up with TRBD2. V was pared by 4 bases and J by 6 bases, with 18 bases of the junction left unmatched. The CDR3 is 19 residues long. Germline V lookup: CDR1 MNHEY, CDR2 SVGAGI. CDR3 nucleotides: TGTGCCAGCAGTTTTCTTCCCCCTAGCGGGAGTCAGATATCCAATGAGCAGTTCTTC. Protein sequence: CASSFLPPSGSQISNEQFF.

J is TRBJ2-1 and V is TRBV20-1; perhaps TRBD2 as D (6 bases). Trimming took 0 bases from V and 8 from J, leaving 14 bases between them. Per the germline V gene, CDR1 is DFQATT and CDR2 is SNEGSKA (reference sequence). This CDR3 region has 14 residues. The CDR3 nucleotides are TGCAGTGCTAGAGATCTGCTCGGGAGCTATGAGCAGTTCTTC. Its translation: CSARDLLGSYEQFF.

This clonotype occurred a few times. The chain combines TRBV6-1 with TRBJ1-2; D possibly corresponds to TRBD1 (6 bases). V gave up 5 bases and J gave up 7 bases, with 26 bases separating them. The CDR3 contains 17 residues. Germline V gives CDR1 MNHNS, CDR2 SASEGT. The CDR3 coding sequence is TGTGCCAGCAGTCAGCCCGCCTTAATTCTCAGGGGAGGTGGCTACACCTTC. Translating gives CASSQPALILRGGGYTF.

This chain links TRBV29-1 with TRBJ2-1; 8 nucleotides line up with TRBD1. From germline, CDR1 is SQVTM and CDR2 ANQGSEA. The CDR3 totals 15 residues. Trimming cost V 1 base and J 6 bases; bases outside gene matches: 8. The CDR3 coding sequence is TGCAGCGTTGAAGTTGGAACAGGGGGTCCCAATGAGCAGTTCTTC. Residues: CSVEVGTGGPNEQFF.